A single sample is the source of the 9 T cell receptor beta chains below, sequenced in a study of long-term antiretroviral therapy in people with HIV. With survey level as its setting, the immunoSEQ assay was v3.0. Some clones are missing from TCRdb's copy, which holds only in-frame ones; the method was immunoSEQ multiplex PCR. The sample holds more than 15,000 clones, around three quarters seen once. The input for sequencing was unsorted PBMCs, taken 2.9 years after starting antiretroviral therapy. The receptors stem from a woman under 40 with HIV.

The chain employs TRBV7-2 and TRBJ2-1; no clear D. The CDR3 sequence is 12 residues long. V lost 3 bases to trimming and J lost 6 bases, with 6 bases between them. CDR1 is SGHTA, CDR2 FQGNSA, per germline. The CDR3: CASSFNRNEQFF. The CDR3 region has the DNA TGTGCCAGCAGCTTTAATCGCAATGAGCAGTTCTTC.

J is TRBJ2-6 and V is TRBV10-1; D is undetermined. Trimming removed 3 bases at V and 0 bases at J, with 6 bases between. CDR1 and CDR2 (germline): WNHNN, SYGVQD (reference sequence). There are 15 residues in the CDR3. For the CDR3, the DNA is TGCGCCAGCAGTGACGGTACCTCTGGGGCCAACGTCCTGACTTTC. This codes for CASSDGTSGANVLTF.

The chain couples TRBV6-5 to TRBJ1-5; perhaps TRBD1 as D (6 bases). Deletions cut 2 bases from V and 8 bases from J, with 19 bases between. CDR3 length: 16 amino acids. The V gene's germline CDR1 is MNHEY and CDR2 SVGAGI. CDR3 bases: TGTGCCAGCAGTTACCGAAGAAGGACAGCGCAGGAGCCCCAGCATTTT. It is translated as CASSYRRRTAQEPQHF.

The rearrangement uses TRBV2 and TRBJ2-5; perhaps TRBD1 as D (6 bases). The germline gives CDR1 SNHLY, CDR2 FYNNEI. V dropped 6 bases and J dropped 2 bases, with 16 bases sitting between them. The CDR3 runs 15 residues. The CDR3 spells CASSARGLGQETQYF. For the CDR3, the DNA is TGTGCCAGCAGCGCCAGGGGCCTTGGACAAGAGACCCAGTACTTC.

V gene TRBV6-5 combines with J gene TRBJ1-3; D is undetermined. CDR1 MNHEY and CDR2 SVGAGI come from the germline V gene. The length of the CDR3 is 15 residues. Trimming removed 2 bases from V and 2 bases from J, with 10 bases in between. CDR3 amino acids: CASSYRAPTGNTIYF. The CDR3, as DNA: TGTGCCAGCAGTTACAGGGCACCTACTGGAAACACCATATATTTT.

This clone appeared a single time. The genes are TRBV2 and TRBJ2-7; D is perhaps TRBD1 or TRBD2 (5 bases each). Trimming removed 6 bases at V and 6 bases at J, with 21 bases between. The CDR3 has 15 amino acids. The germline CDR1 and CDR2 sequences are SNHLY and FYNNEI. As DNA, the CDR3 is TGTGCCAGCAGGATGGAAGGGACCCTTCAAGGCGAGCAGTACTTC. Its protein product is CASRMEGTLQGEQYF.

This chain uses TRBV30 with TRBJ2-7, with 11 bases that match TRBD2. V was pared by 6 bases and J by 3 bases, with 7 bases of the junction left unmatched. The CDR3 is 14 amino acids. CDR1 and CDR2 from the germline V gene are GTSNPN and SVGIG (reference sequence). CDR3 residues: CACTPGLADYEQYV. The DNA for the CDR3 is TGTGCCTGTACCCCGGGACTAGCGGACTACGAGCAGTACGTC.

The V and J genes are TRBV2 and TRBJ1-6; D remains ambiguous. Germline V gives CDR1 SNHLY, CDR2 FYNNEI. V lost 3 bases and J lost 9, with 12 bases in between. This CDR3 has 14 amino acids. The CDR3 DNA reads TGTGCCAGCAGTGATTGGGGAGTAGGTTCACCCCTCCACTTT. The encoded protein is CASSDWGVGSPLHF.

The chain employs TRBV19 and TRBJ2-7; possible D gene TRBD1, 5 bases. The CDR3 is 14 residues long. The ends were cut back, 4 bases at V and 0 bases at J, with 10 bases in the middle. CDR1 LNHDA and CDR2 SQIVND come from the germline V gene (reference sequence). CDR3 DNA sequence: TGTGCCAGTAGTACGGAAAGGGGCTCCTACGAGCAGTACTTC. Amino acid sequence: CASSTERGSYEQYF.